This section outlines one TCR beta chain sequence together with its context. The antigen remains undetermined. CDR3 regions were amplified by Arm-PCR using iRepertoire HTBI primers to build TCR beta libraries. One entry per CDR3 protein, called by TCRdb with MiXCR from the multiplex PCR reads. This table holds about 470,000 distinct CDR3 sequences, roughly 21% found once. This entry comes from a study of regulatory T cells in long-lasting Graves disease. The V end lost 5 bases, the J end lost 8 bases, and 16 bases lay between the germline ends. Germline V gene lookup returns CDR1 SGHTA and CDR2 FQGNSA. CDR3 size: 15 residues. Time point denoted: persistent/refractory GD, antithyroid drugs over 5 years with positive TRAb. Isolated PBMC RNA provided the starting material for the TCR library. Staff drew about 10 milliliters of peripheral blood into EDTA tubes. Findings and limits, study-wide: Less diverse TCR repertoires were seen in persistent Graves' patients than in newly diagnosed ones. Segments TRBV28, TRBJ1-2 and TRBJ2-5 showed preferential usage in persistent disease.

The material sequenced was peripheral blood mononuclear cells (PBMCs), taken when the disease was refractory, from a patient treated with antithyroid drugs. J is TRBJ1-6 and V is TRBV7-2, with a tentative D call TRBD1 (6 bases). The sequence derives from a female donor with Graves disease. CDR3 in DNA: TGTGCCAGCAGCCCGGGGACATTTAGGGATTCACCCCTCCACTTT. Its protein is CASSPGTFRDSPLHF.